This T cell receptor (beta chain) was identified in a study of blood T cells in healthy people across ages. A second PCR, run for roughly 7 to 12 cycles, used a sample-barcoded 5' primer plus a J-beta primer mix. TCRdb reanalysed the 5' RACE reads using MiXCR and keeps one entry per CDR3 protein. This sample yields 550,000 to 600,000 distinct CDR3 sequences, of which about 25% are seen a single time; under 20% belongs to the top ten. The CDR3 has 15 amino acids. In germline, CDR1 is MDHEN, CDR2 SYDVKM. V shed 4 bases and J 4 bases; nucleotides not matched to a gene: 6. This TCR was sampled from a woman aged 70-85 years in good health. The genes are TRBV28 and TRBJ1-5; 8 bases map to TRBD1. Sequencing was performed on blood. The CDR3 coding sequence is TGTGCCAGCAGTTCCGGGACAGGAGATAATCAGCCCCAGCATTTT. The encoded protein is CASSSGTGDNQPQHF.